Below are 2 T cell receptor beta chains sequenced from a single sample in a study of PD-L1 blockade in urothelial cancer. Indicated time point: pretreatment peripheral blood. Produced via immunoSEQ multiplex PCR; TCRdb's table is partial and in-frame only. The repertoire has about 50,000 clones, about four fifths of them found once; the top ten carry more than 9%. The sequencing here drew on PBMCs, taken around atezolizumab (anti-PD-L1) treatment. Source of these receptors: a man between 65 and 85 years old with urothelial cancer.

The V and J genes are TRBV11-2 and TRBJ2-5; a weak D match, TRBD2 (5 bases). The CDR3 spans 14 residues. Germline lookup yields CDR1 SGHAT and CDR2 FQNNGV. Trimming removed 5 bases at V and 2 bases at J, with 12 bases between. CDR3 residues: CASSTWTVQETQYF. CDR3 in DNA: TGTGCCAGCAGCACCTGGACTGTACAAGAGACCCAGTACTTC.

V gene TRBV4-1 combines with J gene TRBJ2-2; possibly TRBD1 for D (6 bases). CDR1 and CDR2 from the germline V gene are MGHRA and YSYEKL. Trimming cost V 4 bases and J 3 bases, with 15 bases left between them. The CDR3 contains 16 residues. The CDR3 bases are TGCGCCAGCAGCCTTGGACCGGGACACGACACCGGGGAGCTGTTTTTT. This gives the protein CASSLGPGHDTGELFF.